Listed below are T cell receptor beta chains from one sample, sequenced in a study of graft-versus-host responses after intestinal transplantation. Some clones are missing from TCRdb's copy, which holds only in-frame ones; the method was immunoSEQ multiplex PCR. This sample has about 120,000 clones; over 75% occur once, and the top ten carry about 0.18%. These receptors' antigens are unknown. The specimen comprised unstimulated CD4+ T cells sorted from spleen or lymph node cells, sampled before intestinal transplant. These receptors all come from a human donor who received an intestinal transplant. Each CDR3 is given without its conserved first and last residue. A D gene is named only where the DNA matches it firmly.

J: TRBJ1-1
V: TRBV5-1
D: TRBD1
CDR3: ASSLGTGSPEAF

J: TRBJ1-1
V: TRBV29-1
D: -
CDR3: SVERGNTEAF

J: TRBJ1-2
V: TRBV28
D: TRBD1
CDR3: ASSSSGTGGLRYYGYT

J: TRBJ2-1
V: TRBV11-2
D: -
CDR3: ASSLNSPDYNEQF

J: TRBJ2-7
V: TRBV7-2
D: TRBD2
CDR3: ASSLGAGVTYEQY

J: TRBJ2-5
V: TRBV5-1
D: -
CDR3: ASSLERPETQY

J: TRBJ2-7
V: TRBV10-1
D: -
CDR3: ASRYSYEQY

J: TRBJ2-7
V: TRBV29-1
D: -
CDR3: SVALLTGSYEQY

J: TRBJ1-1
V: TRBV19
D: TRBD1
CDR3: ASNPGDRGHTEAF

J: TRBJ2-4
V: TRBV5-6
D: -
CDR3: ASSLGTVLAKNIQY

J: TRBJ2-5
V: TRBV2
D: TRBD1
CDR3: ASSEDRGLQETQY

J: TRBJ2-3
V: TRBV4-3
D: TRBD2
CDR3: ASSQDPLAGVSTDTQY

J: TRBJ1-1
V: TRBV2
D: -
CDR3: ASSDRKTEAF

J: TRBJ1-5
V: TRBV6-1
D: -
CDR3: ASNVGHSNQPQH

J: TRBJ1-1
V: TRBV18
D: -
CDR3: ASSPLNAGLLNTEAF

J: TRBJ2-3
V: TRBV10-2
D: -
CDR3: ASRSEAFRDTQY

J: TRBJ1-1
V: TRBV4-2
D: -
CDR3: ASSPPRRGGTEAF